This is a list of T cell receptor beta chains from one sample in a study of early T cells in non-severe SARS-CoV-2 infection. TCRdb used MiXCR to reprocess the 5' RACE reads, holding one entry per CDR3 protein. The table records some 64,000 distinct CDR3 sequences, roughly 13% of them present only once. Sequenced: whole blood. These receptors all stem from an adult who was a healthcare worker with PCR-confirmed SARS-CoV-2 infection or an uninfected control (not recorded which). Both conserved end residues are trimmed from each CDR3. A D gene is named only where the DNA matches it firmly.

TRBV20-1	-	13	TRBJ1-5	SAFVKGDGYQPQH
TRBV3-1	-	13	TRBJ1-2	ASSAPGWGLAGYT
TRBV11-2	-	13	TRBJ2-1	ASSFLVQVGNEQF
TRBV11-2	TRBD2	15	TRBJ2-1	ASSSRTSGGDYNEQF
TRBV28	-	9	TRBJ1-1	ASIRDWEAF
TRBV5-1	TRBD1	12	TRBJ2-6	ASRTGSGANVLT
TRBV10-2	-	11	TRBJ2-3	ASTRAGPDTQY
TRBV28	-	13	TRBJ1-5	ASSLIQGSNQPQH
TRBV20-1	-	13	TRBJ2-3	SAGDPARGTDTQY
TRBV18	TRBD1	13	TRBJ1-2	ASSLRDRGRSGYT
TRBV29-1	-	10	TRBJ1-2	SVDSPSKGYT
TRBV6-6	-	10	TRBJ2-7	ASSYDRPEQY
TRBV11-2	TRBD2	13	TRBJ2-7	ASSLVAGGPYEQY
TRBV6-5	-	15	TRBJ2-1	ASSYRILGGLNNEQF
TRBV29-1	-	13	TRBJ2-7	SVVPPAGHSYEQY
TRBV19	-	12	TRBJ2-2	ASNIPANTGELF
TRBV12-3/TRBV12-4	TRBD2	12	TRBJ2-7	ASRGLAGVGEQY
TRBV5-8	-	11	TRBJ1-2	ASRTRTSYGYT
TRBV10-3	-	13	TRBJ2-7	AIGGQDFVSYEQY
TRBV30	TRBD1	11	TRBJ1-4	AGGTGINEKLF
TRBV4-3	-	12	TRBJ1-1	ASSQESLSTEAF
TRBV20-1	-	10	TRBJ2-1	SATGGLNEQF
TRBV28	TRBD2	15	TRBJ2-7	ASSLGSGLAGAIEQY
TRBV7-2	-	15	TRBJ2-3	ASSPPLPGVWIDTQY
TRBV7-2	TRBD1	12	TRBJ2-1	ASTRDRQYNEQF
TRBV12-5	-	11	TRBJ2-1	ASARQAYNEQF
TRBV28	TRBD2	13	TRBJ2-5	ASRDPTSNSETQY
TRBV29-1	-	11	TRBJ1-6	SARTADNSPLH
TRBV28	TRBD1	13	TRBJ2-1	ASRTTGGRRGEQF
TRBV29-1	TRBD1	12	TRBJ1-1	SVGTGGAYTEAF
TRBV6-1	-	10	TRBJ2-3	ASNWGTDTQY
TRBV27	-	11	TRBJ1-1	ASSSYLNTEAF